This TCR beta chain is drawn from a study of blood T cell repertoires in COVID-19. For the study at large: Acute-phase and convalescent COVID-19 samples originated in the United States, Italy and Spain.

CDR3 size: 11 residues. V lost 4 bases to trimming and J lost 11 bases, with 9 bases between them. In the study's own analysis: Amplifying reference gene primers gave estimates of nucleated cell counts. Using immunoSEQ multiplex PCR, the repertoire was profiled, and TCRdb retains in-frame clones only, with some absent. V and J calls and clone size are those listed in that table; D and trimming were worked out from the DNA. The repertoire holds some 320,000 clones, with about 88% as singletons. This chain joins TRBV12-3 or TRBV12-4 and TRBJ2-1, with unresolved D. The specimen sequenced was PBMCs or T cells enriched from blood (not recorded which). This sequence was found in a man aged 55 to 70 who had recovered from COVID-19. The DNA of the CDR3 is TGTGCCAGCAGTTATCGTGGGCAGCAGTTCTTC. Its translation is CASSYRGQQFF.